This T cell receptor (beta chain) is from a study of metastatic and nonmetastatic thyroid tumors. Notes on the study in general: Malignant thyroid tumors reportedly had TCR beta diversity that was significantly higher than in benign nodules, in blood and tumor.

Details on this clone: Its antigen is unknown. A much larger clone lies one base from this, so it may be a read error.

The entire patient cohort was treatment-naive prior to thyroid surgery. The CDR3 spans 14 residues. Germline-derived CDR1 and CDR2 are WSHSY and SAAADI. From the PCR reads, TCRdb re-called clones with MiXCR. Found here are approximately 40,000 clones, around 20% of them singletons; the top ten hold 15% to 18%. Sequencing was performed on blood. The chain combines TRBV10-2 with TRBJ1-5, with 7 bases identical to TRBD1. The TCR was taken from a female donor with papillary thyroid cancer or a benign thyroid nodule (not recorded which). Some clones in this sample may be carry-over from other donors' samples. CDR3 DNA sequence: TGCGCCAGCAGTGAGACGACAGGGCTTCAGCCCCTGAATTTT. This translates into CASSETTGLQPLNF.